The 14 T cell receptor beta chains below were found in one sample sequenced in a study of molecular identifiers for immune sequencing clone quantification. TCRdb itself ran the PCR reads through MiXCR, one entry per CDR3 protein. The sample lists more than 450,000 distinct CDR3 sequences, about a quarter seen once, with around 0.79% in the top ten. Sequencing was carried out using naive CD8+ T cells from blood, with Jurkat cell RNA spiked in. The sample's subset: FACS-sorted CD8+CD4-CCR7+CD45RA+ naive T cells. The receptors were gathered from a human donor in good health. Some libraries in this study had Jurkat cell RNA spiked in.

Notes on this clonotype: Mismatch with germline at one junction end may stem from a read error. This sequence joins TRBV20-1 and TRBJ1-2, with D perhaps TRBD1 (6 bases). Germline lookup yields CDR1 DFQATT and CDR2 SNEGSKA (reference sequence). CDR3 size: 13 residues. The CDR3 sequence is CSGYGTYNYSYTF. CDR3 nucleotides: TGCAGTGGATACGGGACATATAACTATAGCTACACCTTC.

In this sample, this clonotype turned up a few times. The CDR3: CASSRGTGLAGELFF. CDR3 DNA: TGTGCCAGCAGCAGGGGGACAGGGCTAGCCGGGGAGCTGTTTTTT. This rearrangement joins TRBV6-2 or TRBV6-3 to TRBJ2-2; TRBD1 aligns across 9 bases. The CDR3 runs 15 residues. V dropped 6 bases and J dropped 6; count of bases not matched to a gene: 8. Germline loops: CDR1 MNHEY, CDR2 SVGEGT.

V is TRBV7-9 and J is TRBJ1-2; no definite D call. This CDR3 has 14 residues. The V gene lost 5 bases and the J gene lost 6 bases, with 16 bases spanning the gap. Looked up from germline, CDR1 is SEHNR and CDR2 is FQNEAQ (reference sequence). The CDR3 DNA is TGTGCCAGCAGCCCCGGCGGGCCCGGTGATGGCTACACCTTC. The encoded protein is CASSPGGPGDGYTF.

The table lists this clonotype with many counts. This chain uses TRBV24-1 with TRBJ1-5; D gene ambiguous. Germline V gene lookup returns CDR1 KGHDR and CDR2 SFDVKD. Trimming took 3 bases from V and 4 from J, leaving 9 bases between them. There are 14 residues in the CDR3. CDR3 nucleotide sequence: TGTGCCACCAGTGATCTGACGGGGAATCAGCCCCAGCATTTT. This codes for CATSDLTGNQPQHF.

On this clonotype: A junction end diverges from the germline sequence, so it may reflect a read error. The CDR3 here is CASSTTSGSLTGELLF. The CDR3 DNA is TGTGCCAGCAGCACGACTAGCGGGAGTCTTACCGGGGAGCTGCTTTTT. The chain couples TRBV5-3 to TRBJ2-2, with 12 bases identical to TRBD2. TRBV5-3 is filed as an ORF, its function uncertain. This CDR3 comprises 16 residues.

This clonotype has only a few counts. The V gene is TRBV29-1, the J gene TRBJ1-3; TRBD1 might be the D (6 bases). From germline, CDR1 is SQVTM and CDR2 ANQGSEA. This CDR3 comprises 14 residues. V was trimmed by 7 bases and J by 0 bases, leaving 13 bases between them. CDR3 sequence reads: CSGRYRDSGNTIYF. CDR3 coding DNA: TGCAGCGGTCGATACAGGGACTCTGGAAACACCATATATTTT.

A remark on this clonotype: A read error may be the cause here, since a much bigger clone is one base away. The V and J genes are TRBV30 and TRBJ2-7; D gene uncertain. The CDR3 runs 12 residues. Germline V gene sequence: CDR1 GTSNPN, CDR2 SVGIG (reference sequence). The CDR3 nucleotides are TGTGCCAGGAGTGTACTCGGGCTCGAGCAGTACTTC. This encodes CARSVLGLEQYF.

A note on this clonotype: The junction differs from germline at one of its ends, possibly a read error. The genes are TRBV7-2 and TRBJ2-7; TRBD1 matches 8 bases. Germline lookup yields CDR1 SGHTA and CDR2 FQGNSA. The CDR3 has 17 residues. CDR3 residues: CASSLPGGELKDYKQYF. The CDR3 nucleotides are TGTGCCAGCAGCTTACCAGGGGGCGAACTGAAAGACTACAAGCAGTACTTC.

J is TRBJ2-2 and V is TRBV27; the match to TRBD1 covers 8 bases. J gave up 6 bases and V 6 bases, and 9 bases lay outside the gene matches. Germline V gene sequence: CDR1 MNHEY, CDR2 SMNVEV (reference sequence). This CDR3 region has 15 residues. CDR3 amino acids: CASRGQDPMPGELFF. In DNA, the CDR3 is TGTGCCAGCAGGGGACAGGACCCCATGCCCGGGGAGCTGTTTTTT.

This clonotype was detected many times. The CDR3 region has the DNA TGTGCCAGCAGCCAGAAGGGGGTTGAGGGAAAACTGTTTTTT. It yields the protein CASSQKGVEGKLFF. V gene TRBV21-1 combines with J gene TRBJ1-4; the D segment call TRBD1 is taken from the table without a DNA check. TRBV21-1 is deemed a pseudogene. This CDR3 has 14 amino acids.

The V call is TRBV5-6, the J call TRBJ2-2, with 9 positions matching TRBD1. Germline V gene sequence: CDR1 SGHDT, CDR2 YYEEEE. With V trimmed by 5 bases and J by 0 bases, 5 bases remained unmatched. This CDR3 region has 16 residues. CDR3 sequence: CASSYRDRANTGELFF. CDR3 sequence (DNA): TGTGCCAGCAGTTACCGGGACAGGGCGAACACCGGGGAGCTGTTTTTT.

This clonotype was detected only a few times. The rearrangement joins TRBV6-5 to TRBJ2-3; D gene uncertain. CDR3 size: 16 residues. The germline V and J ends were trimmed by 0 bases and 5 bases, with 15 bases remaining between them. Looked up from germline, CDR1 is MNHEY and CDR2 is SVGAGI. In DNA, the CDR3 is TGTGCCAGCAGTTACTCGATTTCGGCTAGTATAGATACGCAGTATTTT. Translating it yields CASSYSISASIDTQYF.

Remarks on this clonotype: The junction departs from germline at one end; a sequencing error may be responsible. The J gene is TRBJ2-3, the V gene TRBV20-1; 10 bases fit TRBD2. The CDR3 consists of 17 residues. CDR1 is DFQATT and CDR2 is SNEGSKA in the germline V gene (reference sequence). The CDR3: CSAPVGAGGPVTDAQYF. CDR3 coding DNA: TGCAGTGCTCCCGTAGGAGCGGGGGGGCCGGTCACAGATGCGCAGTATTTT.

This clonotype was detected only once. One end of the junction is discordant with germline, which a read error may explain. The rearrangement uses TRBV11-2 and TRBJ1-1; D is unclear. The CDR3 spans 12 residues. Germline CDR1 reads SGHAT; CDR2 reads FQNNGV. The CDR3: CVSSLLNTEAFF. In DNA form, the CDR3 reads TGTGTCAGCAGCTTGTTGAACACTGAAGCTTTCTTT. Filled out from reference TRBV11-2 and TRBJ1-1, the complete variable domain reads EAGVAQSPRYKIIEKRQSVAFWCNPISGHATLYWYQQILGQGPKLLIQFQNNGVVDDSQLPKDRFSAERLKGVDSTLKIQPAKLEDSAVYLCVSSLLNTEAFFGQGTRLTVV.